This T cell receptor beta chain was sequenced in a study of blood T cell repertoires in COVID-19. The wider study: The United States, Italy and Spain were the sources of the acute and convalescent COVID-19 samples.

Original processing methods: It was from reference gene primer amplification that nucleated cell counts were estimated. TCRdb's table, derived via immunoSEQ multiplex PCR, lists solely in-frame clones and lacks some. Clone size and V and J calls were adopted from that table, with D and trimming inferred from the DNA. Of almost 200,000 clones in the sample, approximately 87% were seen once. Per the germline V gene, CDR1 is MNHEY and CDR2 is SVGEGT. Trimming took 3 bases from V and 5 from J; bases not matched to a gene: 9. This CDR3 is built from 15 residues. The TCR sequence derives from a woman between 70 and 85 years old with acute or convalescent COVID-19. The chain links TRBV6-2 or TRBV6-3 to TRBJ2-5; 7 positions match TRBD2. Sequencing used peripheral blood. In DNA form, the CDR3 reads TGTGCCAGCAGTTATACCACTAGCGTGGGGGAGACCCAGTACTTC. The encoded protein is CASSYTTSVGETQYF.